This is a list of T cell receptor beta chains from one sample in a study of T cells after yellow fever vaccination. In TCRdb, the 5' RACE reads were re-called with MiXCR into one record per CDR3 protein. The data contain some 110,000 distinct CDR3 sequences, about 7.2% of them seen just once; the ten biggest clones take up 2.5% to 3.5%. Sample: CD4+ T cells sorted from PBMCs, taken more than 35 days after the first yellow fever vaccination. The receptors come from a man younger than 30 who received the YFV17D yellow fever vaccine. The CDR3 runs from the conserved cysteine through the conserved F or W. Each record gives: J gene, D gene, V gene, clone size, CDR3 protein, CDR3 DNA. D genes are given only for firm matches. Not all rows give a size; the values are once, few, many and, for expanded clones, a class.

J: TRBJ1-6
D: -
V: TRBV18
size: many
CDR3: CASSPPGQNGPLHF
DNA: TGTGCCAGCTCACCTCCGGGCCAAAACGGCCCCCTCCACTTT

J: TRBJ1-2
D: -
V: TRBV19
size: -
CDR3: CASRRALTGDYGYTF
DNA: TGTGCCAGCAGGCGGGCCCTGACAGGAGACTATGGCTACACCTTC

J: TRBJ2-1
D: -
V: TRBV7-3
size: many
CDR3: CASSPQGGEQFF
DNA: TGTGCCAGCAGCCCGCAGGGAGGTGAGCAGTTCTTC

J: TRBJ1-2
D: -
V: TRBV20-1
size: many
CDR3: CSAPESGYGYTF
DNA: TGCAGTGCCCCAGAATCGGGCTATGGCTACACCTTC

J: TRBJ1-6
D: -
V: TRBV6-5
size: many
CDR3: CGKIAGIYNSPLHF
DNA: TGTGGGAAGATTGCGGGCATCTATAATTCACCCCTCCACTTT

J: TRBJ2-3
D: TRBD2
V: TRBV15
size: many
CDR3: CATSTGTSGGVTQYF
DNA: TGTGCCACCAGCACCGGGACTAGCGGGGGGGTTACGCAGTATTTT

J: TRBJ2-2
D: -
V: TRBV7-8
size: -
CDR3: CASSSNGFPGELFF
DNA: TGTGCCAGCAGTTCGAATGGATTCCCCGGGGAGCTGTTTTTT

J: TRBJ2-5
D: TRBD2
V: TRBV12-3/TRBV12-4
size: -
CDR3: CASNVAGAGTQYF
DNA: TGTGCCAGCAATGTAGCGGGGGCGGGGACCCAGTACTTC

J: TRBJ2-3
D: TRBD2
V: TRBV12-3/TRBV12-4
size: many
CDR3: CASSTRGSGGDTQYF
DNA: TGTGCCAGCAGTACTCGGGGTAGCGGGGGGGATACGCAGTATTTT

J: TRBJ2-3
D: TRBD2
V: TRBV20-1
size: -
CDR3: CSLRGRSSGITDTQYF
DNA: TGCAGTTTACGCGGGAGGTCTAGCGGTATCACAGATACGCAGTATTTT

J: TRBJ2-7
D: TRBD2
V: TRBV12-3/TRBV12-4
size: many
CDR3: CASSLREAYEQYF
DNA: TGTGCCAGCAGTTTACGGGAGGCCTACGAGCAGTACTTC

J: TRBJ1-2
D: -
V: TRBV20-1
size: many
CDR3: CSARDSRYLHGYTF
DNA: TGCAGTGCTCGAGACAGTCGATACCTACATGGCTACACCTTC

J: TRBJ1-5
D: -
V: TRBV4-1
size: many
CDR3: CASRPYRDSNQPQHF
DNA: TGCGCCAGCAGGCCCTACAGGGACAGCAATCAGCCCCAGCATTTT

J: TRBJ2-3
D: -
V: TRBV6-1
size: many
CDR3: CASRASGTTDTQYF
DNA: TGTGCCAGCAGAGCATCAGGGACCACAGATACGCAGTATTTT

J: TRBJ2-3
D: -
V: TRBV19
size: many
CDR3: CASSIPSRGDTQYF
DNA: TGTGCCAGTAGTATACCCTCCAGGGGAGATACGCAGTATTTT

J: TRBJ2-3
D: TRBD1
V: TRBV25-1
size: many
CDR3: CASRSGQAGDTQYF
DNA: TGTGCCAGCAGGTCGGGACAGGCAGGAGATACGCAGTATTTT

J: TRBJ2-3
D: TRBD2
V: TRBV20-1
size: many
CDR3: CSARNDGAGNTDTQYF
DNA: TGCAGTGCTAGAAATGATGGAGCGGGGAATACAGATACGCAGTATTTT

J: TRBJ2-1
D: TRBD2
V: TRBV7-3
size: many
CDR3: CASSLGRGGVSDEQFF
DNA: TGTGCCAGCAGCTTAGGGCGGGGGGGCGTTTCCGATGAGCAGTTCTTC

J: TRBJ1-3
D: -
V: TRBV2
size: many
CDR3: CASSFDALPGNTIYF
DNA: TGTGCCAGCAGCTTCGACGCCTTGCCCGGAAACACCATATATTTT

J: TRBJ1-1
D: -
V: TRBV19
size: -
CDR3: CASSDRQNTEAFF
DNA: TGTGCCAGTTCCGACAGGCAGAACACTGAAGCTTTCTTT

J: TRBJ1-4
D: -
V: TRBV20-1
size: many
CDR3: CSATGQTNEKLFF
DNA: TGCAGTGCAACGGGACAAACTAATGAAAAACTGTTTTTT

J: TRBJ1-2
D: -
V: TRBV5-4
size: -
CDR3: CASSLAGDGYTF
DNA: TGTGCCAGCAGCTTGGCCGGGGATGGCTACACCTTC

J: TRBJ1-5
D: -
V: TRBV7-2
size: -
CDR3: CASSPGGGGDQPQHF
DNA: TGTGCCAGCAGCCCGGGGGGGGGCGGAGATCAGCCCCAGCATTTT

J: TRBJ2-5
D: TRBD2
V: TRBV12-3/TRBV12-4
size: many
CDR3: CASSSQAGGLETQYF
DNA: TGTGCCAGCAGTTCCCAGGCGGGGGGCTTAGAGACCCAGTACTTC

J: TRBJ2-7
D: TRBD1
V: TRBV5-1
size: many
CDR3: CASSRDSYEQYF
DNA: TGCGCCAGCAGCCGGGACAGCTACGAGCAGTACTTC

J: TRBJ2-7
D: -
V: TRBV5-1
size: many
CDR3: CASSLAATYEQYF
DNA: TGCGCCAGCAGCTTGGCGGCAACCTACGAGCAGTACTTC

J: TRBJ2-3
D: -
V: TRBV6-1
size: -
CDR3: CASPGGGSPSTDTQYF
DNA: TGTGCCAGCCCTGGGGGAGGATCACCTAGCACAGATACGCAGTATTTT

J: TRBJ2-2
D: -
V: TRBV5-1
size: many
CDR3: CASKRGELTGELFF
DNA: TGCGCCAGCAAACGGGGCGAGCTTACCGGGGAGCTGTTTTTT

J: TRBJ1-6
D: -
V: TRBV7-9
size: many
CDR3: CASSLDFGGLNNSPLHF
DNA: TGTGCCAGCAGCTTAGATTTTGGGGGCCTAAATAATTCACCCCTCCACTTT

J: TRBJ2-5
D: TRBD1
V: TRBV6-2/TRBV6-3
size: many
CDR3: CASSYGTDQETQYF
DNA: TGTGCCAGCAGTTACGGGACAGACCAAGAGACCCAGTACTTC

J: TRBJ2-3
D: TRBD2
V: TRBV14
size: many
CDR3: CASSQVISGGRTDTQYF
DNA: TGTGCCAGCAGCCAAGTCATTAGCGGGGGTCGCACAGATACGCAGTATTTT

J: TRBJ1-4
D: -
V: TRBV4-2
size: many
CDR3: CASSQGGKEKLFF
DNA: TGTGCCAGCAGCCAAGGGGGAAAAGAAAAACTGTTTTTT

J: TRBJ2-5
D: -
V: TRBV18
size: few
CDR3: CASSPMGYQETQYF
DNA: TGTGCCAGCTCACCAATGGGTTACCAAGAGACCCAGTACTTC

J: TRBJ1-2
D: -
V: TRBV7-9
size: many
CDR3: CASSLGGGTDNGYTF
DNA: TGTGCCAGCAGCTTAGGGGGCGGAACAGACAATGGCTACACCTTC

J: TRBJ1-5
D: -
V: TRBV12-3/TRBV12-4
size: few
CDR3: CASSFRGGNQPQHF
DNA: TGTGCCAGCAGTTTTAGGGGAGGGAATCAGCCCCAGCATTTT

J: TRBJ2-3
D: -
V: TRBV4-3
size: many
CDR3: CASSQGGLADTDTQYF
DNA: TGCGCCAGCAGCCAAGGGGGGCTAGCGGACACAGATACGCAGTATTTT

J: TRBJ2-3
D: -
V: TRBV18
size: many
CDR3: CASSWKPEDTQYF
DNA: TGTGCCAGCTCATGGAAGCCGGAGGATACGCAGTATTTT